This TCR beta chain comes out of a study of cytomegalovirus exposure and HLA in healthy donors. Study background: From about 179 million T cells, an earlier analysis saw 90 million to 130 million unique TCR beta sequences.

As concerns this clone: Its antigen is undetermined.

This CDR3 has 14 amino acids. J was trimmed by 0 bases and V by 2 bases; bases with no gene match: 2. In germline, CDR1 is GTSNPN, CDR2 SVGIG (reference sequence). PCR involved 60 Vbeta and 13 Jbeta primers. TCRdb's table, derived via immunoSEQ multiplex PCR, lists solely in-frame clones and lacks some. Of over 110,000 clones in the sample, over 65% were seen once. Study observations and caveats: Diagnosis of cytomegalovirus status made by the classifier reportedly showed high specificity and sensitivity.

Input material: PBMCs. The TCR comes from a male donor in good health and CMV-seronegative. The chain carries TRBV30 and TRBJ1-1; the match to TRBD1 covers 8 bases. CDR3 nucleotide sequence: TGTGCCTGGAGTCAGACAGGGGTGAACACTGAAGCTTTCTTT. Its translation: CAWSQTGVNTEAFF.